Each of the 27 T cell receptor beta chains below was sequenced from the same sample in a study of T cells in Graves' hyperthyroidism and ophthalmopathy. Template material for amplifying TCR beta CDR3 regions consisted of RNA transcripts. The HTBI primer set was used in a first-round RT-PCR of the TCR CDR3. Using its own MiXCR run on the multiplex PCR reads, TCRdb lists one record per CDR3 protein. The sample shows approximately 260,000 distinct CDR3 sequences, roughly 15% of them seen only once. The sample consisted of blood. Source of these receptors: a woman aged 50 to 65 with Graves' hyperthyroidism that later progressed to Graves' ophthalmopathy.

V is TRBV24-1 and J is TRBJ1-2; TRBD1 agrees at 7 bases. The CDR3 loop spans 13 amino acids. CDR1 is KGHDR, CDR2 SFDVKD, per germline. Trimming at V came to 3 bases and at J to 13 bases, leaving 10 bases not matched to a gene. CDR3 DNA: TGTGCCACCAGTGATGGCCCGATGACAGGGCCCACCTTC. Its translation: CATSDGPMTGPTF.

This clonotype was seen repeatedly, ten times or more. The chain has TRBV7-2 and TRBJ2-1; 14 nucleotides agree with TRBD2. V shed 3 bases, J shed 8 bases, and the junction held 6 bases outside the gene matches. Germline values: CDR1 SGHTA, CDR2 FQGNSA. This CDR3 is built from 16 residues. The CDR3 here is CASSFPGLAGEDEQFF. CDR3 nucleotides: TGTGCCAGCAGCTTTCCGGGACTAGCGGGAGAGGATGAGCAGTTCTTC. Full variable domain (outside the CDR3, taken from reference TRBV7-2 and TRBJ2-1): GAGVSQSPSNKVTEKGKDVELRCDPISGHTALYWYRQSLGQGLEFLIYFQGNSAPDKSGLPSDRFSAERTGGSVSTLTIQRTQQEDSAVYLCASSFPGLAGEDEQFFGPGTRLTVL.

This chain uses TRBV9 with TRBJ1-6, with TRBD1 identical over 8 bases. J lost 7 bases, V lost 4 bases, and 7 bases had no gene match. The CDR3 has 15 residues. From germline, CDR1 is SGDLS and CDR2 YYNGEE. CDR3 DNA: TGTGCCAGCAGCCCAGGGGGCAAGTGGAATTCACCCCTCCACTTT. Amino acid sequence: CASSPGGKWNSPLHF.

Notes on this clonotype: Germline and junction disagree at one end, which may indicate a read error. CDR3: CAISPGQHNSPLRF. The CDR3 nucleotides are TGTGCCATCAGCCCGGGACAGCATAATTCACCCCTCCGCTTT. The genes are TRBV10-3 and TRBJ1-6; 7 bases align to TRBD1. Germline-derived CDR1 and CDR2 are ENHRY and SYGVKD. The CDR3 has 14 amino acids.

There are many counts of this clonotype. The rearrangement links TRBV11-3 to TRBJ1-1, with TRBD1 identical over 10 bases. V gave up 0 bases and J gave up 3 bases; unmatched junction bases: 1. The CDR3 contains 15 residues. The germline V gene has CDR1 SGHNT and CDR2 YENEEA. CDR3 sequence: CASSLDGTGDTEAFF. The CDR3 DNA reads TGTGCCAGCAGCTTAGATGGGACAGGGGACACTGAAGCTTTCTTT. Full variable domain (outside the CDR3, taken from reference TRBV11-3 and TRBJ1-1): EAGVVQSPRYKIIEKKQPVAFWCNPISGHNTLYWYLQNLGQGPELLIRYENEEAVDDSQLPKDRFSAERLKGVDSTLKIQPAELGDSAVYLCASSLDGTGDTEAFFGQGTRLTVV.

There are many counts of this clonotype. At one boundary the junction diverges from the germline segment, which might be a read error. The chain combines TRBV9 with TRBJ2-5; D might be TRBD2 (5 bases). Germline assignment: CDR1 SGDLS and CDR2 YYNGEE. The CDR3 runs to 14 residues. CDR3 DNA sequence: TGTGCCAGCAGCGTAGAGGGCGGGCAAGCGACCCAGTACTTC. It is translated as CASSVEGGQATQYF.

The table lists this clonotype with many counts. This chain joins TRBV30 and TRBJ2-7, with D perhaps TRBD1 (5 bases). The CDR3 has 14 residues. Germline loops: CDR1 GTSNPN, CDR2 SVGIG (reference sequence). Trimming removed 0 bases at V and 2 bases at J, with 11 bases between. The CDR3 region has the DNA TGTGCCTGGAGTGTAGCAGGGCGAACCTACGAGCAGTACTTC. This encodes CAWSVAGRTYEQYF.

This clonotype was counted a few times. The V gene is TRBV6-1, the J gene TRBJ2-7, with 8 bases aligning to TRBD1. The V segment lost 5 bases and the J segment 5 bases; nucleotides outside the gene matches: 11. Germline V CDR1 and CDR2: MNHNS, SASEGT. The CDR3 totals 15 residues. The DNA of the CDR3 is TGTGCCAGCAGTCCTGTGGACAGGGATTGGAACGAGCAGTACTTC. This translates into CASSPVDRDWNEQYF.

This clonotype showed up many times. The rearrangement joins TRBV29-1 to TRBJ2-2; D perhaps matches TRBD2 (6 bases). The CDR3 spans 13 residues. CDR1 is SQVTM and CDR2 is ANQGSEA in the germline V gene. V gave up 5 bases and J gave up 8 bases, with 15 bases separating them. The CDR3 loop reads CSVSTRGLGELFF. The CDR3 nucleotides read TGCAGCGTTTCGACTAGGGGTCTAGGGGAGCTGTTTTTT.

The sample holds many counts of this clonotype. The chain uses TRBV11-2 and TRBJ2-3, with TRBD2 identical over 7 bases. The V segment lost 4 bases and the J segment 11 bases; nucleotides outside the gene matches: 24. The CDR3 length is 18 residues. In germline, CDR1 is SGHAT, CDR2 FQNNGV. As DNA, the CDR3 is TGTGCCAGCAGCTCGTTAGGACGGACCATAAGGCGGGAGATTGTGCAGTATTTT. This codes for CASSSLGRTIRREIVQYF.

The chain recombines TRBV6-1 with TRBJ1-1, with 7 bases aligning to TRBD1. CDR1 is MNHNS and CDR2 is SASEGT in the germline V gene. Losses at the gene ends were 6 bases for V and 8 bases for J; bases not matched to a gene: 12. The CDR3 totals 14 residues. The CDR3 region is CASRDRGGRAEAFF. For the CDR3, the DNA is TGTGCCAGCAGGGATAGAGGGGGCCGGGCAGAAGCTTTCTTT.

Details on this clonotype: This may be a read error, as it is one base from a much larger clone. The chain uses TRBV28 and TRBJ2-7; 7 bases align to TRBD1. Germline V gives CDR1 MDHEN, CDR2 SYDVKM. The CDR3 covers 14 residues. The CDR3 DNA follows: TGTGCCAGCAGTACACCGGGACAGTCTTACGGGCAGTACTTC. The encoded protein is CASSTPGQSYGQYF. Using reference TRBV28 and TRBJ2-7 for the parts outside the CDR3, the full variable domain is DVKVTQSSRYLVKRTGEKVFLECVQDMDHENMFWYRQDPGLGLRLIYFSYDVKMKEKGDIPEGYSVSREKKERFSLILESASTNQTSMYLCASSTPGQSYGQYFGPGTRLTVT.

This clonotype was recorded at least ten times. The CDR3 bases are TGCGCCAGCAGCCCTTCGGACGTTTCCTACGAGCAGTACTTC. This codes for CASSPSDVSYEQYF. This chain connects TRBV10-1 to TRBJ2-7, with D uncertain. This CDR3 has 14 residues. Germline V gene data show CDR1 as WNHNN and CDR2 as SYGVQD (reference sequence). V was cut by 6 bases and J by 1 base, with 13 bases left in between.

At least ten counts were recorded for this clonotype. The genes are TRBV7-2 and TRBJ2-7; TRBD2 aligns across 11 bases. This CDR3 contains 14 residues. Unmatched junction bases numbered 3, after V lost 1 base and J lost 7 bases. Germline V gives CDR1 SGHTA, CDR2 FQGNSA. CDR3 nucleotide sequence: TGTGCCAGCAGCTTAGTAGCGGGAGGGGAGGAGCAGTACTTC. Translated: CASSLVAGGEEQYF.

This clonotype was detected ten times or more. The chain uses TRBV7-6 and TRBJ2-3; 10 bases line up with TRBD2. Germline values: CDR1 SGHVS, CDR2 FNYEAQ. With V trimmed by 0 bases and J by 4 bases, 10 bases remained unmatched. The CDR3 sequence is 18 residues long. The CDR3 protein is CASSLASPSGSAADTQYF. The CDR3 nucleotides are TGTGCCAGCAGCTTAGCCTCCCCTAGCGGGAGTGCCGCAGATACGCAGTATTTT.

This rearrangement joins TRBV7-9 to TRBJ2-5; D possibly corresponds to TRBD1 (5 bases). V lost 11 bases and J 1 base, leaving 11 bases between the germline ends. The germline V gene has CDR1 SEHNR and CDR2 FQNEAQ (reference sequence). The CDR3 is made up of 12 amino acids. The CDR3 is CAGKDSQETQYF. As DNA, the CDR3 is TGTGCCGGAAAAGACAGCCAAGAGACCCAGTACTTC.

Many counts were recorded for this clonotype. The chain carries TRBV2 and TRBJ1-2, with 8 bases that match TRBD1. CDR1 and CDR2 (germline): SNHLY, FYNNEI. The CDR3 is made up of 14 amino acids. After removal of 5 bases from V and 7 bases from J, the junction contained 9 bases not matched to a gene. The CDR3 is CASSLIRDRSGYTF. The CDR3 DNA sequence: TGTGCCAGCAGTCTTATCCGGGACAGGAGTGGCTACACCTTC.

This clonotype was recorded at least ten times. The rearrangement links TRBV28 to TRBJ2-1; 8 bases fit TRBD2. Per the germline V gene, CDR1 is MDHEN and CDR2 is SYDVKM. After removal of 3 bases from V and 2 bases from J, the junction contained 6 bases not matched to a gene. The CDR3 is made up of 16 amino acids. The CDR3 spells CASSLDGTRTYNEQFF. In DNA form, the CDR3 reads TGTGCCAGCAGTTTGGACGGGACTAGAACCTACAATGAGCAGTTCTTC.

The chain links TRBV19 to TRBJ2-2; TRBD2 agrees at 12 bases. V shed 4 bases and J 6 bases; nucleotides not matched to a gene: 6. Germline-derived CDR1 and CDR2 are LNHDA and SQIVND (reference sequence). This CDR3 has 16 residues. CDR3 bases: TGTGCCAGTAGTAGACTAGCGGGAGAAGGGCCCGGGGAGCTGTTTTTT. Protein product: CASSRLAGEGPGELFF.

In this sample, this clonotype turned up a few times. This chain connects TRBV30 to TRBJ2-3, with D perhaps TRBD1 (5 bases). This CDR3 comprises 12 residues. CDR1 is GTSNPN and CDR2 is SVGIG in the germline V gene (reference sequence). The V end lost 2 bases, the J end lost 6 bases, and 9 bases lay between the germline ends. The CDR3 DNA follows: TGTGCCTGGAGTCTCTCAGGGGATACGCAGTATTTT. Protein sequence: CAWSLSGDTQYF. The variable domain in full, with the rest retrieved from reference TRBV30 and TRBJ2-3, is SQTIHQWPATLVQPVGSPLSLECTVEGTSNPNLYWYRQAAGRGLQLLFYSVGIGQISSEVPQNLSASRPQDRQFILSSKKLLLSDSGFYLCAWSLSGDTQYFGPGTRLTVL.

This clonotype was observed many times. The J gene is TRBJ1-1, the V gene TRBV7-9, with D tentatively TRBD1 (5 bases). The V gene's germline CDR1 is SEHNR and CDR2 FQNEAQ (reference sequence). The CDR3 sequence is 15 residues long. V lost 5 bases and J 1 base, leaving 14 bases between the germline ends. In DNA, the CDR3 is TGTGCCAGCAGCCCAAGGGCGGGGGAGAACACTGAAGCTTTCTTT. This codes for CASSPRAGENTEAFF. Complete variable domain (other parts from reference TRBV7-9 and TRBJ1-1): DTGVSQNPRHKITKRGQNVTFRCDPISEHNRLYWYRQTLGQGPEFLTYFQNEAQLEKSRLLSDRFSAERPKGSFSTLEIQRTEQGDSAMYLCASSPRAGENTEAFFGQGTRLTVV.

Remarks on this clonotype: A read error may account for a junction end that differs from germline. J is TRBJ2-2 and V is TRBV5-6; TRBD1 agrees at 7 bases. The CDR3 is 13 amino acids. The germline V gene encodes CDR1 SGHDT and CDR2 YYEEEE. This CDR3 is CAGSRQGGGELFF. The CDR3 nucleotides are TGTGCCGGCAGCCGACAGGGTGGCGGGGAGCTGTTTTTT.

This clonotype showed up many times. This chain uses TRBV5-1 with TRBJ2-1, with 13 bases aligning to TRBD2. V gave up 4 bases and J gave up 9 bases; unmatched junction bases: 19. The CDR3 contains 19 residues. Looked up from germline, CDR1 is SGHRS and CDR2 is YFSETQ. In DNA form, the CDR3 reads TGCGCCAGCAGCCCTTACACACTAGCGGGAGGGCCTCCGGGGAGTGAGCAGTTCTTC. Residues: CASSPYTLAGGPPGSEQFF.

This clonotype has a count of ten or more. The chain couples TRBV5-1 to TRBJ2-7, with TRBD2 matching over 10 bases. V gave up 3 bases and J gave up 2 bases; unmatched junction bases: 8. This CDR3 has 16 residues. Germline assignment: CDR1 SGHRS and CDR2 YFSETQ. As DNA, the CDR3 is TGCGCCAGCAGCTCGACCTTAGCGGGAGGCGCCTACGAGCAGTACTTC. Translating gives CASSSTLAGGAYEQYF.

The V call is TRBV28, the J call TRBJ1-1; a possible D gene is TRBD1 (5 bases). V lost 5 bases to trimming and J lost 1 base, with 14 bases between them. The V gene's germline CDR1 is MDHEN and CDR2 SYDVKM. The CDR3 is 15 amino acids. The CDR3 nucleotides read TGTGCCAGCAGTCCCCTGACAGAAACGAACACTGAAGCTTTCTTT. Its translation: CASSPLTETNTEAFF.

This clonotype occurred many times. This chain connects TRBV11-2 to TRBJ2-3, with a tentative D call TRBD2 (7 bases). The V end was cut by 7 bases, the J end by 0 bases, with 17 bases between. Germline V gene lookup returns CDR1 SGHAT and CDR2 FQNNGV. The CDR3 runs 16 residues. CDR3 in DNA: TGTGCCAGCATCGATGGGGGGGGCGGAAGCACAGATACGCAGTATTTT. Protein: CASIDGGGGSTDTQYF.

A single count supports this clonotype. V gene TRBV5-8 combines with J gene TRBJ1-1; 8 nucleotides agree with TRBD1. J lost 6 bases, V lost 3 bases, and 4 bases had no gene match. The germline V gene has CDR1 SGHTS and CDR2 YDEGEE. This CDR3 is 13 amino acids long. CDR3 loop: CASSSWTGSEAFF. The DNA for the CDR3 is TGTGCCAGCAGCTCCTGGACAGGGTCTGAAGCTTTCTTT.